These T cell receptor beta chains were read from a single sample in a study of control samples from healthy donors and cancer patients. Method: immunoSEQ multiplex PCR; TCRdb's copy keeps in-frame clones and lacks some. The data hold about 170,000 clones, with just under 95% observed a single time. The sample consisted of blood. All receptors derive from a woman aged 55-75 years in good health. Both conserved end residues are part of each CDR3. D genes are given only for firm matches. Size is omitted from some rows. Given values are once, few, many or a class for expanded clones.

D gene | J gene | V gene | clone size | CDR3 DNA | CDR3 protein
TRBD1 | TRBJ1-2 | TRBV7-3 | - | TGTGCCAGCAGCCGGGGGACAGCATATGGCTACACCTTC | CASSRGTAYGYTF
TRBD1 | TRBJ1-6 | TRBV7-2 | - | TGTGCCAGCAGCTCGCGGACAGGCCTCCAGCGGGATTCACCCCTCCACTTT | CASSSRTGLQRDSPLHF
- | TRBJ1-2 | TRBV6-2/TRBV6-3 | - | TGTGCCAGCAGTTACTCGAGGGACGTTAGAGGCTACACCTTC | CASSYSRDVRGYTF
- | TRBJ2-7 | TRBV5-5 | - | TGTGCCAGCAGCTTGTGGGGTTCCGCCTACGAGCAGTACTTC | CASSLWGSAYEQYF
- | TRBJ1-1 | TRBV18 | once | TGTGCCAGCTCACCAGGGGTCAATCAATGGCCTGAAGCTTTCTTT | CASSPGVNQWPEAFF
- | TRBJ1-5 | TRBV6-2/TRBV6-3 | - | TGTGCCAGCAGTTACATCGGTCGGGGGGAGCCCCAGCATTTT | CASSYIGRGEPQHF
TRBD1 | TRBJ1-5 | TRBV6-5 | - | TGTGCCAGTGGGACAGGCGGTCAGCCCCAGCATTTT | CASGTGGQPQHF
- | TRBJ2-6 | TRBV6-5 | - | TGTGCCAGCAGTTACTCACAGGCTTCTGGGGCCAACGTCCTGACTTTC | CASSYSQASGANVLTF
TRBD2 | TRBJ2-2 | TRBV7-9 | - | TGTGCCAGCAGCCCCGGACTAGCGGGTTCCGGGGAGCTGTTTTTT | CASSPGLAGSGELFF
- | TRBJ1-1 | TRBV7-3 | - | TGTGCCAGCAGCTTAACAGGGGTGAGCTCAGCTTTCTTT | CASSLTGVSSAFF
- | TRBJ1-1 | TRBV15 | few | TGTGCCACCAGCAGAGATAGGCTAAAAGTTGAAGCTTTCTTT | CATSRDRLKVEAFF
TRBD1 | TRBJ1-1 | TRBV5-6 | - | TGTGCCAGCAGCTTGGCCTGGACAGGGCAGAAAGGCACTGAAGCTTTCTTT | CASSLAWTGQKGTEAFF
TRBD2 | TRBJ2-1 | TRBV5-8 | - | TGTGCCAGCAGCCCGGATGCTAGCGGGGGTTCCAATGAGCAGTTCTTC | CASSPDASGGSNEQFF
- | TRBJ2-5 | TRBV18 | - | TGTGCCAGCTCACCGGGAAAAGAGACCCAGTACTTC | CASSPGKETQYF
TRBD1 | TRBJ1-2 | TRBV5-6 | once | TGTGCCAGCAGCTCCTGGGACAGGGACTATGGCTACACCTTC | CASSSWDRDYGYTF
TRBD1 | TRBJ1-2 | TRBV19 | - | TGTGCCAGTAGTATGGGACAGGTCCTCGTCTCTGGCTACACCTTC | CASSMGQVLVSGYTF
- | TRBJ1-4 | TRBV18 | - | TGTGCCAGCCAGACGAAAGCCGGGGACGGTGAAAAACTGTTTTTT | CASQTKAGDGEKLFF
- | TRBJ2-7 | TRBV6-5 | - | TGTGCCAGCAGTCCTTACAGGGACTACGAGCAGTACTTC | CASSPYRDYEQYF
- | TRBJ2-1 | TRBV7-2 | - | TGTGCCAGCAGCTCCGAGAGGGGGACGGGGTACAATGAGCAGTTCTTC | CASSSERGTGYNEQFF
TRBD1 | TRBJ1-2 | TRBV9 | - | TGTGCCAGCAGCTCTGAGGGGGCAGGGAACTATGGCTACACCTTC | CASSSEGAGNYGYTF
- | TRBJ1-2 | TRBV9 | - | TGTGCCAGCAGCCCAAGTGGGGGGGGGATCTATGGCTACACCTTC | CASSPSGGGIYGYTF
- | TRBJ1-5 | TRBV2 | - | TGTGCCAGCAGCCGAGACAACAATCAGCCCCAGCATTTT | CASSRDNNQPQHF
- | TRBJ2-7 | TRBV7-3 | - | TGTGCCAGCAGCCCCTCCGGTGGCTACGAGCAGTACTTC | CASSPSGGYEQYF
- | TRBJ1-4 | TRBV4-1 | once | TGCGCCAGCAGCCAAGATCCCCGGGGTAAGGAAAAACTGTTTTTT | CASSQDPRGKEKLFF